The source of this T cell receptor (beta chain) is a study of PD-1 blockade in classical Hodgkin lymphoma (dated by TCRdb to the early 2020s). With respect to the entire study: Nivolumab dosing was 3 mg/kg intravenously every 2 weeks, continuing until either disease progression or unacceptable toxicity. The study used CyTOF and TCR beta sequencing to define a peripheral blood immune signature of response to PD-1 blockade in classical Hodgkin lymphoma.

Genomic DNA was extracted with the Qiagen DNeasy kit from unsorted PBMCs and from negatively selected CD4+ and CD8+ fractions. Using primers that anneal to V and J segments, immunoSEQ multiplex PCR amplified the TCR beta CDR3 regions. A synthetic immune receptor repertoire was used to minimize amplification bias, and any residual bias was removed computationally once sequencing was done. In the authors' own workflow: Repertoire diversity was quantified as the Shannon entropy index using custom Python scripts. Unsorted, CD4+ and CD8+ repertoires were analyzed separately, except in combined analyses where CD4+ and CD8+ sequences were merged in silico. Clonal expansion was defined as at least a 2-fold frequency increase after treatment relative to C1D1, with a pseudocount of 0.5 for undetected baseline clones. Singleton clones were defined as clones with 0 or 1 copy at C1D1, and non-singleton clones were defined as clones with 2 or more copies. Clones expanded in unsorted samples were annotated as CD4+, CD8+ or unknown by matching protein sequences in sorted samples from the same patient. Wilcoxon tests on paired samples were used to test changes in diversity from C1D1 to C4D1. TCRdb took this table from immuneACCESS and kept in-frame rearrangements with V and J called. Such tables lack part of the clones; where checked against another copy, unresolved V genes explain under half of the gap, and the rest is unexplained. Clone size and V and J calls were adopted from that table, with D and trimming inferred from the DNA. Counted in this sample were about 4,600 clones; approximately 67% of them appeared once. The ten largest clones capture around 27% of the sample.

To note about this clone: The clone's antigen remains unknown. Base qualities were left out, and no much larger clone turns up one base away.

Reading the germline V gene (reference sequence) gives CDR1 MNHEY and CDR2 SMNVEV. The CDR3 covers 14 residues, taking in both the cysteine and the phenylalanine. Just CDR3 DNA is preserved here, 42 bases in frame from base 1. V is pared back by 3 bases and J by 0 bases, with 9 bases lying between the germline termini. This specimen's time point label, per the study, means: cycle 4 day 1 (C4D1), after 6 weeks of nivolumab. All trial patients had relapsed after autologous stem cell transplantation, with cohorts A, B and C differing in prior brentuximab vedotin exposure. A total of about 51 patients with relapsed/refractory classical Hodgkin lymphoma made up the trial cohort, and each patient's best overall response was complete response, partial response or progressive disease. In the multi-cohort phase II CheckMate 205 trial, trial patients received single-agent nivolumab. An independent review committee assessed best overall response by applying the 2007 International Working Group response criteria. Trial PBMCs were collected immediately before nivolumab initiation (C1D1) and during therapy at cycle 2 day 1 and cycle 4 day 1. Peripheral blood was collected in 8 mL Vacutainer Cell Preparation Tubes, from which PBMCs were isolated by centrifugation and then cryopreserved.

What the study reported, not specific to this receptor: Trial patients with a complete response had baseline diversity similar to that of newly diagnosed patients, while partial responders and progressors had significantly lower diversity. CD4+ but not CD8+ TCR diversity rose significantly by C4D1 (p=0.0027 vs p=0.16), most apparent in complete responders (p=0.02). Diversity was lower in patients who began nivolumab less than 1 year after ASCT, so these patients were left out of later analyses to avoid confounding by immune reconstitution. The study covered only a single clinical trial cohort, and the causes of the repertoire differences, possibly disease activity or prior therapy, were still not defined. Baseline TCR diversity was reported to be lower in newly diagnosed patients than in healthy donors and to be lower still in relapsed/refractory patients.

The source of this sequence is a human donor with classical Hodgkin lymphoma. The chain was built from TRBV27 and TRBJ2-7; no D gene call is confident. This specimen was peripheral blood mononuclear cells (PBMCs), taken before the fourth cycle of nivolumab. The CDR3 protein is CASSFGSSSYEQYF. The base sequence is TGTGCCAGCAGTTTCGGCTCCAGCTCCTACGAGCAGTACTTC.